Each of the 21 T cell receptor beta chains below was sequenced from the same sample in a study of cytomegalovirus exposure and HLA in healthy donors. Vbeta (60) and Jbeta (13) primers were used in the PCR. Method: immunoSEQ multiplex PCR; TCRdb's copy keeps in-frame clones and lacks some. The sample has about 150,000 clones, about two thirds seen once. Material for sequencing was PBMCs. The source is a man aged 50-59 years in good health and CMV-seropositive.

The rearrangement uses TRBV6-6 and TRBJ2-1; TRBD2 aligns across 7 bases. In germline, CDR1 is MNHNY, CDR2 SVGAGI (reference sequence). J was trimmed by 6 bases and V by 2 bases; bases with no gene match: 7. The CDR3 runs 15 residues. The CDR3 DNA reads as TGTGCCAGCAGTTACACTTTGGGGGGGGGCAATGAGCAGTTCTTC. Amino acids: CASSYTLGGGNEQFF.

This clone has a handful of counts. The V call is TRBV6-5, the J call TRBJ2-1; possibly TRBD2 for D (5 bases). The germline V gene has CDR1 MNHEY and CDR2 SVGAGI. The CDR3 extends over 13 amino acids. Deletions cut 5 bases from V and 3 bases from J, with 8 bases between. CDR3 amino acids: CASSQRGYNEQFF. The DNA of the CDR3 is TGTGCCAGCAGTCAACGGGGCTACAATGAGCAGTTCTTC.

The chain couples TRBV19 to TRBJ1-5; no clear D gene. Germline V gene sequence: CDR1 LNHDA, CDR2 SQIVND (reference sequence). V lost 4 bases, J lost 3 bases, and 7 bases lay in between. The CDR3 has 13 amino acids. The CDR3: CASSKQHNQPQHF. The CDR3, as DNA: TGTGCCAGTAGTAAACAGCACAATCAGCCCCAGCATTTT.

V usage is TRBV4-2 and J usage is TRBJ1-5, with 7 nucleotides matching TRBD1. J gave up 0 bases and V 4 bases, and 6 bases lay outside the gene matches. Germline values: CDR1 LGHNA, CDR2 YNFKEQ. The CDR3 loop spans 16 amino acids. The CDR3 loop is CASSPFTGDSNQPQHF. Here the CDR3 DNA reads TGTGCCAGCAGCCCGTTCACAGGGGATAGCAATCAGCCCCAGCATTTT.

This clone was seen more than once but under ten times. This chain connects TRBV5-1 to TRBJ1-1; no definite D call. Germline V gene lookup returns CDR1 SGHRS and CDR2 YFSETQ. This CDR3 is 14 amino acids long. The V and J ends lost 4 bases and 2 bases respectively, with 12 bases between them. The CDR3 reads CASSPSDINTEAFF. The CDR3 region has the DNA TGCGCCAGCAGCCCCAGTGACATCAACACTGAAGCTTTCTTT.

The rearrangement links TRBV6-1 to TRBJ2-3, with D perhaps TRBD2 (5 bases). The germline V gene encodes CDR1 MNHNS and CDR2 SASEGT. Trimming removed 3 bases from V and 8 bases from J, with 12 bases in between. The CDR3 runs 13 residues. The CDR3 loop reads CASSEDGGGTQYF. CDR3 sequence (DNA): TGTGCCAGCAGTGAGGATGGAGGAGGTACGCAGTATTTT.

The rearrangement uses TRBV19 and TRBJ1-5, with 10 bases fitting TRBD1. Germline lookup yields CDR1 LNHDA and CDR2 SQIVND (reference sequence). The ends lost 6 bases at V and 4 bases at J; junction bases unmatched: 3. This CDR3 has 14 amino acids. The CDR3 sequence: CASSDRGRNQPQHF. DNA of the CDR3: TGTGCCAGTAGCGACAGGGGGCGGAATCAGCCCCAGCATTTT.

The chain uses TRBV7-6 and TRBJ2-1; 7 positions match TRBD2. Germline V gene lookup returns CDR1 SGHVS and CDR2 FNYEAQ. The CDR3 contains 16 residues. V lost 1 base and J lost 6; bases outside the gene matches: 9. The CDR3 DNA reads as TGTGCCAGCAGCTTAGAGTCAGCGGGGTTATTCAATGAGCAGTTCTTC. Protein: CASSLESAGLFNEQFF.

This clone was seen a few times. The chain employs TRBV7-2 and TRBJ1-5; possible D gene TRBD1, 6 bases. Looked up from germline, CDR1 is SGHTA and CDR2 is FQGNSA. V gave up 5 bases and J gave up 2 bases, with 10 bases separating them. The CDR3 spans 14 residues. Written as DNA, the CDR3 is TGTGCCAGCAGCACCCGACAGGGCAATCAGCCCCAGCATTTT. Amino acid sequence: CASSTRQGNQPQHF.

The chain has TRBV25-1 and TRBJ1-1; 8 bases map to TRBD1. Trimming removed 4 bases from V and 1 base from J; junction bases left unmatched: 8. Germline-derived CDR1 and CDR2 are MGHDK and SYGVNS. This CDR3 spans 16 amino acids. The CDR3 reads CASSAQTGVWNTEAFF. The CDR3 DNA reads TGTGCCAGCAGTGCCCAGACAGGGGTCTGGAACACTGAAGCTTTCTTT. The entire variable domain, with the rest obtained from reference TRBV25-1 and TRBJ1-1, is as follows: EADIYQTPRYLVIGTGKKITLECSQTMGHDKMYWYQQDPGMELHLIHYSYGVNSTEKGDLSSESTVSRIRTEHFPLTLESARPSHTSQYLCASSAQTGVWNTEAFFGQGTRLTVV.

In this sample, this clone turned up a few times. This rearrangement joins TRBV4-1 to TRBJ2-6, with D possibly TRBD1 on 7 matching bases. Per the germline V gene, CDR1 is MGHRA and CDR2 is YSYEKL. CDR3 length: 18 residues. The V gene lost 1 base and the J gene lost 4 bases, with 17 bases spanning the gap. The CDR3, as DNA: TGCGCCAGCAGCCAAGCGGGCGGAGGGGGCACCGGGGCCAACGTCCTGACTTTC. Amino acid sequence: CASSQAGGGGTGANVLTF.

CDR3 amino acids: CASRASGGAFNTGELFF. CDR3 sequence (DNA): TGTGCCAGTAGAGCTAGCGGGGGGGCGTTTAACACCGGGGAGCTGTTTTTT. The J gene is TRBJ2-2, the V gene TRBV19, with 12 bases lining up with TRBD2. V was clipped by 6 bases and J by 2 bases; unmatched bases: 7. CDR3 length: 17 amino acids. CDR1 and CDR2 (germline): LNHDA, SQIVND (reference sequence).

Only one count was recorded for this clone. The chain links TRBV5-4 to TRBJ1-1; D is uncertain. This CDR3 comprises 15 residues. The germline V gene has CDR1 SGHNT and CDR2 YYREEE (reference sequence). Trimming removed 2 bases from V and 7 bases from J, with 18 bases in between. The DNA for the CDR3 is TGTGCCAGCAGCTTCGGTCCGAGCTCTCCGGGTGAAGCTTTCTTT. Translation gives CASSFGPSSPGEAFF.

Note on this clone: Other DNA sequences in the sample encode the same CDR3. In DNA, the CDR3 is TGTGCCAGCACAGCTCCGGGACAGGGGCCCCTCGGCTATGGCTACACCTTC. Translation gives CASTAPGQGPLGYGYTF. The rearrangement links TRBV2 to TRBJ1-2; the match to TRBD1 covers 10 bases. Looked up from germline, CDR1 is SNHLY and CDR2 is FYNNEI. Trimming removed 7 bases from V and 4 bases from J; junction bases left unmatched: 15. The CDR3 loop spans 17 amino acids.

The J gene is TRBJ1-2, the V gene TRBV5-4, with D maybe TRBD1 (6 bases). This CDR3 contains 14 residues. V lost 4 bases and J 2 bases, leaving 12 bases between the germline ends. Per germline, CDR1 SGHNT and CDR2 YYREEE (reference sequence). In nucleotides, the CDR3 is TGTGCCAGCAGCGCCTCGACAGGAAACTATGGCTACACCTTC. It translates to CASSASTGNYGYTF. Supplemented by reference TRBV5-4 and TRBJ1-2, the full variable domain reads ETGVTQSPTHLIKTRGQQVTLRCSSQSGHNTVSWYQQALGQGPQFIFQYYREEENGRGNFPPRFSGLQFPNYSSELNVNALELDDSALYLCASSASTGNYGYTFGSGTRLTVV.

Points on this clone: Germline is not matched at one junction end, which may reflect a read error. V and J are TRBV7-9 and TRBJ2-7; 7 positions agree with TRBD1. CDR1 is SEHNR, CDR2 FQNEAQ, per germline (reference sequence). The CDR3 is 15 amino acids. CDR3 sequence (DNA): TGTTCCAGCAGCTTCGGGCAGGGGACAGCCTACGAGCAGTACTTC. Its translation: CSSSFGQGTAYEQYF.

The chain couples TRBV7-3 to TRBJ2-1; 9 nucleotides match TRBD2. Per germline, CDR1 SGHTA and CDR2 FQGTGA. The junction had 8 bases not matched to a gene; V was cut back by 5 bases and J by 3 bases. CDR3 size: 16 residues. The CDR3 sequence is CASSHGGSGSYNEQFF. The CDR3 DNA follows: TGTGCCAGCAGCCACGGGGGTAGCGGGAGCTACAATGAGCAGTTCTTC.

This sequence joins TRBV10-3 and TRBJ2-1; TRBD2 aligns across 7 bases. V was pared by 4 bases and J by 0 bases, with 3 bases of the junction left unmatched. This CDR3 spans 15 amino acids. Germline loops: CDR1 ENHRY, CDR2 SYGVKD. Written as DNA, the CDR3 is TGTGCCATCAGTGGGGGGGGGAGCTCCTACAATGAGCAGTTCTTC. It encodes CAISGGGSSYNEQFF.

For the CDR3, the DNA is TGTGCCAGCAGCCCTATCGGCACCGGGGAGCTGTTTTTT. Amino acids: CASSPIGTGELFF. The chain carries TRBV27 and TRBJ2-2; D is ambiguous. Trimming took 6 bases from V and 4 from J, leaving 9 bases between them. CDR1 and CDR2 from the germline V gene are MNHEY and SMNVEV (reference sequence). CDR3 length: 13 residues.

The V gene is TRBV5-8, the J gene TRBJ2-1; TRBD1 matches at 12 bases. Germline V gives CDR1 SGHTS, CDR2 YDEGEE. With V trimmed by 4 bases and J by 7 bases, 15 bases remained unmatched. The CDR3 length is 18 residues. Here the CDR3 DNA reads TGTGCCAGCAGCAGTGACTTCAGGGACAGGGGGCATAGTAATGAGCAGTTCTTC. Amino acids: CASSSDFRDRGHSNEQFF.

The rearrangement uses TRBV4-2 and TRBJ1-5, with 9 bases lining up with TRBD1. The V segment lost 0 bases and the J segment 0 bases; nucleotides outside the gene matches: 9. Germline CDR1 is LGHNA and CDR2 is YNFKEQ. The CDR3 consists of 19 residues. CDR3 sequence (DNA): TGTGCCAGCAGCCAAGAGGGGACAGGGACATCATATAGCAATCAGCCCCAGCATTTT. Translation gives CASSQEGTGTSYSNQPQHF.